The 10 T cell receptor beta chains below all came from one sample that was sequenced in a study of T-cell reconstitution after alpha-beta-depleted transplantation in children. A library of TCRbeta sequences, prepared with unique molecular identifiers, was generated. TCRdb redid the calling of the PCR reads with MiXCR, one entry per CDR3 protein. The sample holds 800,000 to 1,000,000 distinct CDR3 sequences; 25% to 30% are singletons and the top ten take under 30%. The material sequenced was PBMCs, mostly from graft donor cells, taken 360 days after TCRalphabeta/CD19-depleted stem cell transplant. Receptors were obtained from a boy less than two years old who had a stem cell transplant for SCID, so the T cells may come from the graft donor.

The J gene is TRBJ2-3, the V gene TRBV12-3 or TRBV12-4; no firm D call. The V end was cut by 6 bases, the J end by 0 bases, with 13 bases between. The CDR3 is 15 residues long. CDR3 coding DNA: TGTGCCAGCAGCCCCGCAAGCTCTAGCACAGATACGCAGTATTTT. It is translated as CASSPASSSTDTQYF.

The CDR3 reads CASSSLWGVSGNTIYF. Written as DNA, the CDR3 is TGCGCCAGCAGCTCCCTATGGGGCGTCTCTGGAAACACCATATATTTT. The V gene is TRBV4-1, the J gene TRBJ1-3; a possible D gene is TRBD1 (5 bases). The ends were cut back, 5 bases at V and 0 bases at J, with 14 bases in the middle. The germline V gene encodes CDR1 MGHRA and CDR2 YSYEKL. The CDR3 totals 16 residues.

This clonotype turned up a few times. The chain links TRBV5-1 to TRBJ2-7; D might be TRBD2 (7 bases). The V end lost 0 bases, the J end lost 9 bases, and 13 bases lay between the germline ends. Germline CDR1 is SGHRS and CDR2 is YFSETQ. This CDR3 has 13 amino acids. Here the CDR3 reads CASSLARGARQYF. The DNA of the CDR3 is TGCGCCAGCAGCTTGGCCCGGGGGGCGAGGCAGTACTTC.

This clonotype occurred a few times. J is TRBJ2-5 and V is TRBV12-3 or TRBV12-4; no clear D. This CDR3 is built from 15 residues. With 6 bases removed from V and 9 bases from J, the gap between germline ends came to 23 bases. The CDR3 sequence is CASSPSISGWVAQYF. CDR3 bases: TGTGCCAGCAGCCCCAGCATTAGTGGGTGGGTGGCCCAGTACTTC.

This clonotype was seen more than once but under ten times. The chain links TRBV25-1 to TRBJ2-3, with 7 positions matching TRBD1. The CDR3 runs to 13 residues. Germline V gives CDR1 MGHDK, CDR2 SYGVNS. With 8 bases clipped from V and 5 bases from J, the junction kept 7 bases outside the gene matches. The CDR3 here is CASHNQGEDTQYF. Written as DNA, the CDR3 is TGTGCCAGCCACAACCAGGGGGAAGATACGCAGTATTTT. Looking up the rest from reference TRBV25-1 and TRBJ2-3 gives the full variable domain: EADIYQTPRYLVIGTGKKITLECSQTMGHDKMYWYQQDPGMELHLIHYSYGVNSTEKGDLSSESTVSRIRTEHFPLTLESARPSHTSQYLCASHNQGEDTQYFGPGTRLTVL.

This clonotype was detected a few times. The rearrangement uses TRBV20-1 and TRBJ2-1; the D gene is possibly TRBD2 (5 bases). This CDR3 has 12 residues. CDR1 and CDR2 from the germline V gene are DFQATT and SNEGSKA (reference sequence). V lost 5 bases, J lost 6 bases, and 11 bases lay in between. The CDR3, as DNA: TGCAGTGCTTCCCGTCGGGGCAATGAGCAGTTCTTC. This translates into CSASRRGNEQFF.

This clonotype has just a few counts. This chain joins TRBV2 and TRBJ1-5; perhaps TRBD1 as D (6 bases). The V and J ends lost 6 bases and 0 bases respectively, with 15 bases between them. CDR1 and CDR2 from the germline V gene are SNHLY and FYNNEI. The CDR3 covers 16 residues. Here the CDR3 reads CASSDHRAYSNQPQHF. The CDR3 DNA reads as TGTGCCAGCAGCGACCACAGGGCGTATAGCAATCAGCCCCAGCATTTT.

The V call is TRBV5-1, the J call TRBJ2-1, with 8 bases aligning to TRBD2. This CDR3 is 15 amino acids long. V lost 4 bases to trimming and J lost 4 bases; unmatched junction nucleotides: 7. In germline, CDR1 is SGHRS, CDR2 YFSETQ. The CDR3 region is CASSPYQRGYNEQFF. DNA for the CDR3: TGCGCCAGCAGCCCCTACCAGCGGGGGTACAATGAGCAGTTCTTC.

This rearrangement joins TRBV5-1 to TRBJ1-4; D possibly corresponds to TRBD1 (5 bases). V was pared by 5 bases and J by 7 bases, with 15 bases between. The V gene's germline CDR1 is SGHRS and CDR2 YFSETQ. The CDR3 totals 14 residues. CDR3 protein: CASRRGVPAEKLFF. The DNA of the CDR3 is TGCGCCAGCAGGCGGGGGGTACCAGCTGAAAAACTGTTTTTT.

This clonotype was found a few times. J is TRBJ2-2 and V is TRBV12-3 or TRBV12-4; D possibly matches TRBD1 or TRBD2 (5 bases each). This CDR3 comprises 15 residues. Trimming took 7 bases from V and 1 from J, leaving 13 bases between them. The CDR3 DNA reads TGTGCCAGCACTCTAGTGGGGGTGAACACCGGGGAGCTGTTTTTT. This codes for CASTLVGVNTGELFF.